This TCR beta chain was obtained from a study of blood T cell repertoires in COVID-19. The CDR3 is 13 residues long. Germline V gives CDR1 SGHTA, CDR2 FQGNSA. The V end was cut by 5 bases, the J end by 1 base, with 5 bases between. Sequencing used immunoSEQ multiplex PCR; TCRdb keeps in-frame clones, though not all of them. There are approximately 180,000 clones in the sample; roughly 89% occur only once, and roughly 2.4% lies in the top ten. The sample consisted of PBMCs or T cells enriched from blood (not recorded which). This clonotype was obtained from a woman in her forties with acute COVID-19. The gene calls are TRBV7-2 and TRBJ2-2; weak D call: TRBD1 (5 bases). The CDR3 DNA reads TGTGCCAGCAGCACAGGGAACACCGGGGAGCTGTTTTTT. This encodes CASSTGNTGELFF.